This TCR beta chain was captured by sequencing in a study of response to subunit inactivated influenza vaccine. Study-wide findings and caveats: Researchers suggested that each seasonal influenza vaccination recruits few new T cells.

Details on this clonotype: The antigen is undetermined.

One entry per CDR3 protein results from TCRdb running MiXCR on the RT-PCR reads. The repertoire consists of roughly 650,000 distinct CDR3 sequences, with around 16% occurring once and the leading ten covering under 14%. This CDR3 comprises 17 residues. With V trimmed by 0 bases and J by 5 bases, 9 bases remained unmatched. CDR1 is SGHRS and CDR2 is YFSETQ in the germline V gene. Source: PBMCs from blood, taken roughly 12 days after vaccination. The genes are TRBV5-1 and TRBJ2-1; 9 positions agree with TRBD2. The sequence derives from a man between 45 and 60 years old who received an inactivated influenza vaccine. CDR3 sequence reads: CASSLASGDRKDNEQFF. DNA of the CDR3: TGCGCCAGCAGCTTGGCTAGCGGGGATCGTAAGGACAATGAGCAGTTCTTC. Using reference TRBV5-1 and TRBJ2-1 for the parts outside the CDR3, the full variable domain is KAGVTQTPRYLIKTRGQQVTLSCSPISGHRSVSWYQQTPGQGLQFLFEYFSETQRNKGNFPGRFSGRQFSNSRSEMNVSTLELGDSALYLCASSLASGDRKDNEQFFGPGTRLTVL.